The 7 T cell receptor beta chains below come from one sample, sequenced in a study of blood T cell repertoires in COVID-19. Sequenced by immunoSEQ multiplex PCR; TCRdb stores in-frame clones only, minus some. The sample lists roughly 100,000 clones; approximately 82% were seen once. The sample taken for sequencing was peripheral blood. The source of these receptors is a woman older than 75 with acute or convalescent COVID-19.

The rearrangement links TRBV29-1 to TRBJ1-1; D is possibly TRBD1 (5 bases). V was trimmed by 7 bases and J by 5 bases, leaving 20 bases between them. Germline assignment: CDR1 SQVTM and CDR2 ANQGSEA. The CDR3 is made up of 14 amino acids. The CDR3 DNA sequence: TGCAGCGCTATTAAGGACACATGGGAAACTGAAGCTTTCTTT. It codes for CSAIKDTWETEAFF.

The chain employs TRBV14 and TRBJ1-2; 9 bases match TRBD1. V was clipped by 0 bases and J by 2 bases; unmatched bases: 4. The germline V gene encodes CDR1 SGHDN and CDR2 FVKESK. This CDR3 is 16 amino acids long. The CDR3 is CASSQDFGQGNYGYTF. CDR3 coding DNA: TGTGCCAGCAGCCAAGATTTTGGACAGGGGAACTATGGCTACACCTTC. Full variable domain (outside the CDR3, taken from reference TRBV14 and TRBJ1-2): EAGVTQFPSHSVIEKGQTVTLRCDPISGHDNLYWYRRVMGKEIKFLLHFVKESKQDESGMPNNRFLAERTGGTYSTLKVQPAELEDSGVYFCASSQDFGQGNYGYTFGSGTRLTVV.

The sample holds a few counts of this clone. The V call is TRBV19, the J call TRBJ1-1; possibly TRBD1 for D (5 bases). The CDR3 extends over 13 amino acids. Trimming stripped 3 bases from V and 7 bases from J, with 12 bases between. Germline lookup yields CDR1 LNHDA and CDR2 SQIVND (reference sequence). CDR3 region: CASSIIRGGEAFF. Here the CDR3 DNA reads TGTGCCAGTAGTATTATAAGGGGCGGTGAAGCTTTCTTT.

The chain uses TRBV24-1 and TRBJ1-2; 10 bases map to TRBD1. J was trimmed by 2 bases and V by 6 bases; bases with no gene match: 8. CDR3 length: 16 amino acids. Germline lookup yields CDR1 KGHDR and CDR2 SFDVKD. The CDR3 protein is CATSPAGTGANYGYTF. Here the CDR3 DNA reads TGTGCCACCAGTCCCGCCGGGACAGGGGCGAACTATGGCTACACCTTC.

This clone appeared a few times. For the CDR3, the DNA is TGTGCCAGCAGCTCTGGACAGGGAATTACTGAAGCTTTCTTT. It translates to CASSSGQGITEAFF. V is TRBV28 and J is TRBJ1-1, with 8 positions matching TRBD1. The germline CDR1 and CDR2 sequences are MDHEN and SYDVKM. The CDR3 has 14 residues. V lost 6 bases, J lost 5 bases, and 8 bases stayed unmatched. Drawing the rest from reference TRBV28 and TRBJ1-1, the complete variable domain is DVKVTQSSRYLVKRTGEKVFLECVQDMDHENMFWYRQDPGLGLRLIYFSYDVKMKEKGDIPEGYSVSREKKERFSLILESASTNQTSMYLCASSSGQGITEAFFGQGTRLTVV.

The gene calls are TRBV6-5 and TRBJ1-5; 8 nucleotides line up with TRBD1. Germline assignment: CDR1 MNHEY and CDR2 SVGAGI. The ends lost 5 bases at V and 5 bases at J; junction bases unmatched: 5. The length of the CDR3 is 14 residues. CDR3: CASSRTGLDQPQHF. CDR3 bases: TGTGCCAGCAGTCGGACAGGGCTAGATCAGCCCCAGCATTTT.

J is TRBJ2-7 and V is TRBV24-1; 8 positions agree with TRBD2. There are 16 residues in the CDR3. V dropped 4 bases and J dropped 6; count of bases not matched to a gene: 13. CDR1 is KGHDR and CDR2 is SFDVKD in the germline V gene. CDR3 DNA sequence: TGTGCCACCAGTGACAAGAGCGGGAGACCTACAGCCGAGCAGTACTTC. Protein product: CATSDKSGRPTAEQYF.